This TCR beta chain emerged from a study of PD-1 blockade in classical Hodgkin lymphoma (dated by TCRdb to the early 2020s). Turning to the overall study: Nivolumab dosing was 3 mg/kg intravenously every 2 weeks, continuing until either disease progression or unacceptable toxicity. To define a peripheral blood immune signature of response to PD-1 blockade in classical Hodgkin lymphoma, the study combined TCR beta sequencing with CyTOF.

The Qiagen DNeasy kit was used to extract genomic DNA both from unsorted PBMCs and from the negatively selected CD4+ and CD8+ fractions. TCR beta CDR3 regions were amplified by immunoSEQ multiplex PCR using primers annealing to V and J segments. A synthetic immune receptor repertoire was used to minimize amplification bias, and remaining bias was computationally removed after sequencing. The source study handled its data this way. Custom Python scripts were used to quantify repertoire diversity as the Shannon entropy index. The unsorted, CD4+ and CD8+ repertoires were each analyzed separately, with the exception of combined analyses, where CD4+ and CD8+ sequences were merged in silico. Clonal expansion was defined as a frequency increase of at least 2-fold after treatment compared with C1D1, and clones undetected at baseline were assigned a pseudocount of 0.5. Clones with 0 or 1 copy at C1D1 were classified as singleton clones, and clones with 2 or more copies were classified as non-singleton clones. Clones expanded in unsorted samples were annotated as CD4+, CD8+ or unknown by matching protein sequences in sorted samples from the same patient. Wilcoxon tests on paired samples were used to test diversity changes from C1D1 to C4D1. The clones in this table, taken by TCRdb from immuneACCESS, are in-frame only. Not every clone is retained; where verified, under half of the shortfall comes from an unresolved V gene, and the cause of the rest is unknown. The DNA gave D and trimming, while V, J and clone size come from that table. The sample records under 15,000 clones, around 80% of which are singletons. Nearly 25% of the sample is in the top ten clones.

As to this clone: The specificity of this receptor is unknown. Nothing much larger sits one base from this clone, and base qualities are not available.

Reading the label with the study, this specimen's time point is: cycle 1 day 1 (C1D1), immediately before nivolumab initiation. All trial patients had relapsed after autologous stem cell transplantation, with cohorts A, B and C differing in prior brentuximab vedotin exposure. The trial cohort comprised more than 55 patients with relapsed/refractory classical Hodgkin lymphoma whose best overall responses were complete response, partial response or progressive disease. Single-agent nivolumab was administered to trial patients in the multi-cohort phase II CheckMate 205 trial. An independent review committee assessed best overall response using the 2007 International Working Group response criteria. Trial PBMCs were obtained immediately prior to nivolumab initiation (C1D1) and on therapy at cycle 2 day 1 and cycle 4 day 1. After peripheral blood was drawn into 8 mL Vacutainer Cell Preparation Tubes, PBMCs were isolated by centrifugation and then cryopreserved.

On the study overall, not on this receptor specifically: Only a single clinical trial cohort was studied, and what caused the repertoire differences, possibly disease activity or prior therapy, remained undefined. A significant rise by C4D1 was seen in CD4+ but not CD8+ TCR diversity (p=0.0027 vs p=0.16), with the rise being most apparent in complete responders (p=0.02). Among trial patients, those achieving complete response had baseline diversity similar to that of newly diagnosed patients, while diversity was significantly lower in partial responders and progressors. Diversity was lower in patients who began nivolumab less than 1 year after ASCT, so these patients were left out of later analyses to avoid confounding by immune reconstitution. Newly diagnosed patients were reported to have lower baseline TCR diversity than healthy donors, and relapsed/refractory patients were reported to have lower baseline TCR diversity still.

Trimming removed 9 bases from V and 5 bases from J, leaving 14 bases between the germline ends. The germline V gene provides CDR1 SGHTS and CDR2 YDEGEE. From the cysteine through the phenylalanine, the CDR3 covers 12 amino acids. The CDR3 DNA has 36 bases and is translated from base 1. This TCR was sampled from a human donor with classical Hodgkin lymphoma. The rearranged chain carries TRBV5-8 and TRBJ2-5; the D gene cannot be resolved reliably. This specimen consisted of peripheral blood mononuclear cells (PBMCs), obtained at baseline. The CDR3 here reads CATRSLGETQYF. In nucleotide form, the sequence is TGTGCCACCCGTTCGCTAGGGGAGACCCAGTACTTC.